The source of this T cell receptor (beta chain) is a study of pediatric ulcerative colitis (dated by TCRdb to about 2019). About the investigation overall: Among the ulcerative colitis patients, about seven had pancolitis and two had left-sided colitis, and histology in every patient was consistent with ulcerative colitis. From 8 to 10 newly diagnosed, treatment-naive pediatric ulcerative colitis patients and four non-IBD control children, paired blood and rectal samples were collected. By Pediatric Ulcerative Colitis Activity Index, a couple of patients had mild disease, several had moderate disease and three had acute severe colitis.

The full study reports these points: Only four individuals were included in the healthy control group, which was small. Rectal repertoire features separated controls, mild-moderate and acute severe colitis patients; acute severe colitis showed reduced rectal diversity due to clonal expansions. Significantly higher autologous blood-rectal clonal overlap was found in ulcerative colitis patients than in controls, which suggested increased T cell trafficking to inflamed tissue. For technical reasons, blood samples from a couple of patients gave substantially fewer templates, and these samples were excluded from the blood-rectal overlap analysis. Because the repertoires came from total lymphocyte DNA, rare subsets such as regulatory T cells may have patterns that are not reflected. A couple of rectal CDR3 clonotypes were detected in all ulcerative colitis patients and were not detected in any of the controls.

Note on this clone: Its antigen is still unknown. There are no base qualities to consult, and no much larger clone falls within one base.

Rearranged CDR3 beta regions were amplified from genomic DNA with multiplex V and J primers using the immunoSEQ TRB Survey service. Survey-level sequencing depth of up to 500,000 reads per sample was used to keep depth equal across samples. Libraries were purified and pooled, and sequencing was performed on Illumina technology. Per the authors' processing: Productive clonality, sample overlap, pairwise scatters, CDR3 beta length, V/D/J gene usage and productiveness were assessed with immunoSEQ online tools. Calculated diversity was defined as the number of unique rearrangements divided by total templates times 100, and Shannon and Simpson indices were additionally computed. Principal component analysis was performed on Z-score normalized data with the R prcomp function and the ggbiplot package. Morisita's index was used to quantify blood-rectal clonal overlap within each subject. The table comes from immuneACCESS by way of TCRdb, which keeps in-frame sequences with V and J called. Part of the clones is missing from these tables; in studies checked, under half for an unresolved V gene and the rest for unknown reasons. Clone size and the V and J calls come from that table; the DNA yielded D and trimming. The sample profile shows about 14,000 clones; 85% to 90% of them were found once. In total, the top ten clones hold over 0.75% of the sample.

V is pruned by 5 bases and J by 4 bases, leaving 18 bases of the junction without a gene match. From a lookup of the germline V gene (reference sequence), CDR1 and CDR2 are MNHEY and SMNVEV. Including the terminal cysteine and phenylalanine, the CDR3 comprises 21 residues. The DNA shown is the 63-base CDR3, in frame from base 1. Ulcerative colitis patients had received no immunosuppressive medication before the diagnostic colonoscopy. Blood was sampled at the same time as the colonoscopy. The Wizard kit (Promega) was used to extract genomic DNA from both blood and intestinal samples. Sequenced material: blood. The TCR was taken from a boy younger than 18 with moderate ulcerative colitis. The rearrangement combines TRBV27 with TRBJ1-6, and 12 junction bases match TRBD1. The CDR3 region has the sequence CASSLQPRDRGLRLYNSPLHF. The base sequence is TGTGCCAGCAGTCTCCAACCCAGGGACAGGGGGCTCCGCTTGTATAATTCACCCCTCCACTTT.